Listed here are 27 T cell receptor beta chains from one sample, sequenced in a study of brain T cells in children with intractable seizures. The sequenced cases were selected for having the highest brain T cell transcript signatures. Method: immunoSEQ multiplex PCR; TCRdb's copy keeps in-frame clones and lacks some. The table shows about 7,400 clones, with 73% occurring only once. Sequencing was performed on resected brain tissue, taken at surgery. The source of these receptors is a boy in the first two years of life with tuberous sclerosis and intractable seizures.

The V gene is TRBV6-5, the J gene TRBJ1-4, with D tentatively TRBD1 (6 bases). Looked up from germline, CDR1 is MNHEY and CDR2 is SVGAGI. The V end lost 7 bases, the J end lost 2 bases, and 14 bases lay between the germline ends. The CDR3 loop spans 15 amino acids. CDR3 bases: TGTGCCAGCACCCCAGACAGGAGGACTAATGAAAAACTGTTTTTT. Translation: CASTPDRRTNEKLFF.

The chain joins TRBV5-4 to TRBJ1-1; D is ambiguous. V was shortened by 2 bases and J by 4 bases, with 6 bases between the two germline ends. This CDR3 is built from 12 residues. CDR1 SGHNT and CDR2 YYREEE come from the germline V gene (reference sequence). In DNA form, the CDR3 reads TGTGCCAGCAGCTTCGGATCCACTGAAGCTTTCTTT. It yields the protein CASSFGSTEAFF.

V and J are TRBV25-1 and TRBJ1-2; possibly TRBD1 for D (6 bases). The CDR3 runs 16 residues. CDR1 and CDR2 from the germline V gene are MGHDK and SYGVNS. The V gene lost 3 bases and the J gene lost 3 bases, with 17 bases spanning the gap. Here the CDR3 DNA reads TGTGCCAGCAGTGAGAGGACAGCTTCTCAGGACTATGGCTACACCTTC. As protein: CASSERTASQDYGYTF.

By share, this clone counts as medium-sized. The rearrangement links TRBV19 to TRBJ1-5; 7 positions agree with TRBD1. Unmatched junction bases numbered 10, after V lost 5 bases and J lost 3 bases. The CDR3 covers 16 residues. CDR1 and CDR2 from the germline V gene are LNHDA and SQIVND (reference sequence). Here the CDR3 DNA reads TGTGCCAGTAGTCTGACAGGGCGGGGTTACAATCAGCCCCAGCATTTT. Amino acid sequence: CASSLTGRGYNQPQHF.

This clone was counted once. The gene calls are TRBV6-1 and TRBJ1-1; D unclear. This CDR3 spans 15 amino acids. Deletions cut 10 bases from V and 4 bases from J, with 22 bases between. Germline CDR1 reads MNHNS; CDR2 reads SASEGT. The CDR3 here is CAIRVLGWAGTEAFF. CDR3 coding DNA: TGTGCCATAAGGGTACTGGGCTGGGCGGGCACTGAAGCTTTCTTT.

The chain employs TRBV30 and TRBJ1-2; tentative D call: TRBD1 (6 bases). Germline loops: CDR1 GTSNPN, CDR2 SVGIG (reference sequence). Trimming cost V 4 bases and J 5 bases, with 11 bases left between them. The length of the CDR3 is 12 residues. The CDR3 loop reads CAWMGASYGYTF. The CDR3 DNA reads as TGTGCCTGGATGGGGGCTTCATATGGCTACACCTTC.

This clone was counted a few times. This chain links TRBV11-2 with TRBJ1-2, with TRBD1 matching over 9 bases. Germline CDR1 reads SGHAT; CDR2 reads FQNNGV. The CDR3 covers 17 residues. V shed 1 base, J shed 8 bases, and the junction held 14 bases outside the gene matches. The DNA of the CDR3 is TGTGCCAGCAGCTTAGTTCAGACAGGGGGAAGAAAGTACGGCTACACCTTC. Amino acid sequence: CASSLVQTGGRKYGYTF.

The CDR3 sequence is CASSPRGGDYGYTF. The CDR3 bases are TGTGCCAGCTCACCACGGGGGGGCGACTATGGCTACACCTTC. The chain couples TRBV18 to TRBJ1-2, with D maybe TRBD1 (6 bases). With 1 base removed from V and 3 bases from J, the gap between germline ends came to 9 bases. The V gene's germline CDR1 is KGHSH and CDR2 LQKENI. The CDR3 covers 14 residues.

The chain joins TRBV7-2 to TRBJ2-7; D may be TRBD2 (5 bases). The CDR3 contains 14 residues. Deletions cut 4 bases from V and 9 bases from J, with 19 bases between. Germline CDR1 SGHTA, CDR2 FQGNSA. The DNA for the CDR3 is TGTGCCAGCAGCTCCTACATGTCGCCGGCGGGGCAGTACTTC. Protein: CASSSYMSPAGQYF.

This clone turned up a few times. The chain couples TRBV4-1 to TRBJ2-1; no clear D gene. Germline values: CDR1 MGHRA, CDR2 YSYEKL. The CDR3 consists of 15 residues. V lost 0 bases, J lost 4 bases, and 10 bases lay in between. The CDR3 bases are TGCGCCAGCAGCCAAGAAGGGCAGGCTTACAATGAGCAGTTCTTC. It encodes CASSQEGQAYNEQFF.

CDR3 bases: TGTGCCAGCAGTTCGTATTCAGACTCCTCTGGAAACACCATATATTTT. Its translation: CASSSYSDSSGNTIYF. This chain joins TRBV27 and TRBJ1-3; D is unresolved. V was cut by 4 bases and J by 0 bases, with 13 bases left in between. The CDR3 covers 16 residues. The V gene's germline CDR1 is MNHEY and CDR2 SMNVEV (reference sequence).

The CDR3 nucleotides are TGTGCCAGCAGCCCTCGACTAGCGGCCCAAGAGACCCAGTACTTC. As protein: CASSPRLAAQETQYF. This chain links TRBV5-6 with TRBJ2-5; TRBD2 agrees at 9 bases. Germline CDR1 is SGHDT and CDR2 is YYEEEE. This CDR3 has 15 amino acids. The V segment lost 4 bases and the J segment 1 base; nucleotides outside the gene matches: 5.

The rearrangement links TRBV29-1 to TRBJ2-2; 8 bases are shared with TRBD1. This CDR3 spans 15 amino acids. Germline CDR1 is SQVTM and CDR2 is ANQGSEA. V shed 0 bases, J shed 5 bases, and the junction held 5 bases outside the gene matches. CDR3 sequence (DNA): TGCAGCGTTGAAGAGGACAGGGCGGTAACCGGGGAGCTGTTTTTT. Its translation is CSVEEDRAVTGELFF.

The chain joins TRBV12-3 or TRBV12-4 to TRBJ2-3; D gene uncertain. The CDR3 covers 12 residues. V dropped 5 bases and J dropped 6 bases, with 9 bases sitting between them. In DNA, the CDR3 is TGTGCCAGCAGTCCAACGTGGGATACGCAGTATTTT. Translation gives CASSPTWDTQYF.

The gene calls are TRBV29-1 and TRBJ2-1, with TRBD2 matching over 8 bases. The ends lost 5 bases at V and 3 bases at J; junction bases unmatched: 3. Looked up from germline, CDR1 is SQVTM and CDR2 is ANQGSEA. The CDR3 is 13 residues long. This chain's CDR3 is CSVLLAVYNEQFF. The CDR3 DNA follows: TGCAGCGTTCTACTAGCGGTCTACAATGAGCAGTTCTTC.

The chain recombines TRBV11-2 with TRBJ1-3; D gene uncertain. The V gene lost 5 bases and the J gene lost 0 bases, with 11 bases spanning the gap. This CDR3 is 15 amino acids long. Germline V gene lookup returns CDR1 SGHAT and CDR2 FQNNGV. The CDR3 bases are TGTGCCAGCAGCCGGACGAGGAGCTCTGGAAACACCATATATTTT. This encodes CASSRTRSSGNTIYF.

This clone has just a few counts. The chain is built from TRBV19 and TRBJ2-1, with D perhaps TRBD2 (5 bases). Germline CDR1 LNHDA, CDR2 SQIVND (reference sequence). The V end lost 4 bases, the J end lost 7 bases, and 14 bases lay between the germline ends. The CDR3 sequence is 14 residues long. The CDR3 nucleotides are TGTGCCAGTAGTAGGGAGTCCCTCAGGAATGAGCAGTTCTTC. It specifies CASSRESLRNEQFF.

This chain connects TRBV6-5 to TRBJ2-1; D may be TRBD2 (5 bases). Germline V gene sequence: CDR1 MNHEY, CDR2 SVGAGI. V was pared by 4 bases and J by 0 bases, with 13 bases between. The CDR3 runs 16 residues. DNA of the CDR3: TGTGCCAGCAGTTTGGGCAGGACTCTCTCCTACAATGAGCAGTTCTTC. As protein: CASSLGRTLSYNEQFF.

The chain is built from TRBV24-1 and TRBJ1-1; TRBD1 aligns across 10 bases. V was clipped by 5 bases and J by 4 bases; unmatched bases: 3. In germline, CDR1 is KGHDR, CDR2 SFDVKD. The CDR3 spans 14 residues. This CDR3 is CATSARTGGTEAFF. The CDR3 DNA reads TGTGCCACCAGTGCAAGGACAGGGGGCACTGAAGCTTTCTTT.

The CDR3 sequence: CASSAGQDTDTQYF. The CDR3 nucleotides are TGTGCCAGCAGTGCGGGACAGGACACAGATACGCAGTATTTT. The V call is TRBV6-4, the J call TRBJ2-3; 8 bases align to TRBD1. The germline gives CDR1 MRHNA, CDR2 SNTAGT. V was clipped by 4 bases and J by 2 bases; unmatched bases: 2. This CDR3 contains 14 residues.

V and J are TRBV11-3 and TRBJ2-7, with D possibly being TRBD1 (5 bases). The germline gives CDR1 SGHNT, CDR2 YENEEA. This CDR3 has 15 amino acids. V lost 0 bases, J lost 0 bases, and 9 bases lay in between. CDR3 protein: CASSLEGHLSYEQYF. As DNA, the CDR3 is TGTGCCAGCAGCTTAGAAGGACACCTCTCCTACGAGCAGTACTTC.

This clone was counted a few times. The chain employs TRBV5-1 and TRBJ2-1; D unresolved. V gave up 9 bases and J gave up 8 bases, with 15 bases separating them. Germline CDR1 reads SGHRS; CDR2 reads YFSETQ. The CDR3 loop spans 12 amino acids. CDR3 loop: CAIDGPGDEQFF. CDR3 nucleotide sequence: TGCGCCATAGACGGACCTGGCGATGAGCAGTTCTTC. Full variable domain (outside the CDR3, taken from reference TRBV5-1 and TRBJ2-1): KAGVTQTPRYLIKTRGQQVTLSCSPISGHRSVSWYQQTPGQGLQFLFEYFSETQRNKGNFPGRFSGRQFSNSRSEMNVSTLELGDSALYLCAIDGPGDEQFFGPGTRLTVL.

The CDR3 region has the DNA TGTGCCAGCAGCTCCCTGCGTGGTGAGCAGTTCTTC. Translated: CASSSLRGEQFF. The chain combines TRBV7-2 with TRBJ2-1; D ambiguous. With 4 bases removed from V and 9 bases from J, the gap between germline ends came to 10 bases. CDR3 size: 12 residues. Germline V gene data show CDR1 as SGHTA and CDR2 as FQGNSA.

The CDR3 sequence is CASSQVLRGSRAGGYTF. The CDR3 coding sequence is TGTGCCAGCAGCCAAGTTTTACGCGGAAGCCGGGCGGGGGGCTACACCTTC. The chain combines TRBV3-1 (or the pseudogene TRBV3-2) with TRBJ1-2; D not certain. The germline V and J ends were trimmed by 1 base and 8 bases, with 23 bases remaining between them. This CDR3 region has 17 residues. Looked up from germline, CDR1 is LGHDT and CDR2 is YNNKEL (reference sequence).

The chain is built from TRBV16 and TRBJ2-7; D perhaps matches TRBD1 (5 bases). The CDR3 has 13 amino acids. Deletions cut 0 bases from V and 6 bases from J, with 9 bases between. Germline CDR1 and CDR2: KGHSY and FQNENV. The CDR3 DNA follows: TGTGCCAGCAGCCAATCTACTACAGGCGAGCAGTACTTC. It is translated as CASSQSTTGEQYF.

The rearrangement links TRBV5-1 to TRBJ2-3; the D gene could be TRBD1 or TRBD2 (5 bases each). The CDR3 is 15 amino acids. Germline V gene lookup returns CDR1 SGHRS and CDR2 YFSETQ. The V gene lost 4 bases and the J gene lost 6 bases, with 18 bases spanning the gap. The CDR3 loop reads CASSEGSWDGDTQYF. CDR3 sequence (DNA): TGCGCCAGCAGCGAGGGGTCCTGGGATGGGGATACGCAGTATTTT.

The chain is built from TRBV7-9 and TRBJ2-1, with 9 bases lining up with TRBD2. CDR1 and CDR2 from the germline V gene are SEHNR and FQNEAQ (reference sequence). The V and J ends lost 8 bases and 6 bases, in that order; junction bases with no gene match: 8. This CDR3 comprises 14 residues. CDR3 sequence reads: CASRGGDNFNEQFF. CDR3 sequence (DNA): TGTGCCAGCCGCGGGGGGGACAATTTCAATGAGCAGTTCTTC.